This is a list of T cell receptor beta chains from one sample in a study of blood T cell repertoires in COVID-19. Here immunoSEQ multiplex PCR was the method, and the copy in TCRdb shows in-frame clones only, minus some. Among 400,000 to 550,000 clones listed, 70% to 90% were seen once. The sequenced sample consisted of PBMCs or T cells enriched from blood (not recorded which). These receptors were collected from a woman aged 18-30 years with acute COVID-19. Both conserved end residues are part of each CDR3. Each record gives: clone size, V gene, D gene, J gene, CDR3 DNA, CDR3 protein. D genes are given only for firm matches. Where a row states a size, it is once, few, many or the class of an expanded clone; other rows omit it.

clone_size: NA; v_call: TRBV20-1; d_call: NA; j_call: TRBJ1-2; cdr3_nt: TGCAGTGTTAGTATTCGCTGGACTACAAAACCTAACTATGGCTACACCTTC; cdr3_aa: CSVSIRWTTKPNYGYTF
clone_size: NA; v_call: TRBV29-1; d_call: TRBD1; j_call: TRBJ2-5; cdr3_nt: TGCAGCGCCATACCGGGACAGGGGAGGGAGACCCAGTACTTC; cdr3_aa: CSAIPGQGRETQYF
clone_size: NA; v_call: TRBV19; d_call: NA; j_call: TRBJ1-2; cdr3_nt: TGTGCCAGTAACCCAGGGTATCCCTATGGCTACACCTTC; cdr3_aa: CASNPGYPYGYTF
clone_size: NA; v_call: TRBV28; d_call: NA; j_call: TRBJ2-7; cdr3_nt: TGTGCCAGCAGTTTTCGGGGTAGGGCGGCCAGCTCCTACGAGCAGTACTTC; cdr3_aa: CASSFRGRAASSYEQYF
clone_size: NA; v_call: TRBV19; d_call: TRBD1; j_call: TRBJ2-7; cdr3_nt: TGTGCCAGTACTCGACAGGGCCGGGACGAGCAGTACTTC; cdr3_aa: CASTRQGRDEQYF
clone_size: few; v_call: TRBV12-3/TRBV12-4; d_call: NA; j_call: TRBJ2-1; cdr3_nt: TGTGCCAGCAGTTTAACAGGGAGGGATGAGCAGTTCTTC; cdr3_aa: CASSLTGRDEQFF
clone_size: NA; v_call: TRBV5-8; d_call: TRBD2; j_call: TRBJ2-2; cdr3_nt: TGTGCCAGCAGCTTGAGGGGACTAGTTCTTCCCGGGGAGCTGTTTTTT; cdr3_aa: CASSLRGLVLPGELFF
clone_size: NA; v_call: TRBV5-1; d_call: NA; j_call: TRBJ1-1; cdr3_nt: TGCGCCAGCAGCGTACAACCCGGGACTACAAACACTGAAGCTTTCTTT; cdr3_aa: CASSVQPGTTNTEAFF
clone_size: NA; v_call: TRBV7-9; d_call: NA; j_call: TRBJ2-3; cdr3_nt: TGTGCCAGCAGTCCAAGCGGAGCGAGAGATACGCAGTATTTT; cdr3_aa: CASSPSGARDTQYF
clone_size: NA; v_call: TRBV5-5; d_call: TRBD1; j_call: TRBJ2-1; cdr3_nt: TGTGCCAGCAGCACGGACAGGTACAATGAGCAGTTCTTC; cdr3_aa: CASSTDRYNEQFF
clone_size: NA; v_call: TRBV11-2; d_call: TRBD2; j_call: TRBJ2-7; cdr3_nt: TGTGCCAGCAGCTTTCGGGGGAGCGGGAGGGCCTACGAGCAGTACTTC; cdr3_aa: CASSFRGSGRAYEQYF
clone_size: NA; v_call: TRBV24-1; d_call: NA; j_call: TRBJ2-1; cdr3_nt: TGTGCCACCAGTGAGAGAGGGAATGAGCAGTTCTTC; cdr3_aa: CATSERGNEQFF
clone_size: NA; v_call: TRBV5-8; d_call: NA; j_call: TRBJ2-1; cdr3_nt: TGTGCCAGCTTTAGCCCCGGCTACAATGAGCAGTTCTTC; cdr3_aa: CASFSPGYNEQFF
clone_size: NA; v_call: TRBV9; d_call: TRBD2; j_call: TRBJ2-1; cdr3_nt: TGTGCCAGCAGCGGCCTTAGTAGCGGGGACTACAATGAGCAGTTCTTC; cdr3_aa: CASSGLSSGDYNEQFF
clone_size: NA; v_call: TRBV11-3; d_call: NA; j_call: TRBJ2-5; cdr3_nt: TGTGCCAGCAGCCTGGACAGCCAAGGGACCCAGTACTTC; cdr3_aa: CASSLDSQGTQYF
clone_size: few; v_call: TRBV25-1; d_call: NA; j_call: TRBJ1-1; cdr3_nt: TGTGCCAGCAGTGAGTCCTACACTGAAGCTTTCTTT; cdr3_aa: CASSESYTEAFF
clone_size: NA; v_call: TRBV27; d_call: NA; j_call: TRBJ2-3; cdr3_nt: TGTGCCAGTGGAGGGTATTATGGCACAGATACGCAGTATTTT; cdr3_aa: CASGGYYGTDTQYF
clone_size: NA; v_call: TRBV19; d_call: TRBD2; j_call: TRBJ2-3; cdr3_nt: TGTGCCAGGGGAAGCGGGGGGGACACAGATACGCAGTATTTT; cdr3_aa: CARGSGGDTDTQYF
clone_size: NA; v_call: TRBV10-3; d_call: TRBD1; j_call: TRBJ2-2; cdr3_nt: TGTGCCATCAGTGCAACTCCGGATATGACAGGGAAGAACACCGGGGAGCTGTTTTTT; cdr3_aa: CAISATPDMTGKNTGELFF
clone_size: NA; v_call: TRBV28; d_call: TRBD1; j_call: TRBJ2-5; cdr3_nt: TGTGCCAGCAGCGGACAGGACTTTGAAGAGACCCAGTACTTC; cdr3_aa: CASSGQDFEETQYF
clone_size: NA; v_call: TRBV2; d_call: NA; j_call: TRBJ1-2; cdr3_nt: TGTGCCAGCAGCGCAGCCGACAGTAGAATTAACTATGGCTACACCTTC; cdr3_aa: CASSAADSRINYGYTF
clone_size: NA; v_call: TRBV12-3/TRBV12-4; d_call: NA; j_call: TRBJ1-5; cdr3_nt: TGTGCCAGCAGTGGGGGCCGGGATCAGCCCCAGCATTTT; cdr3_aa: CASSGGRDQPQHF
clone_size: once; v_call: TRBV19; d_call: TRBD1; j_call: TRBJ1-5; cdr3_nt: TGTGCCAGTAGTAGCCTGGACAGGAGCAATCAGCCCCAGCATTTT; cdr3_aa: CASSSLDRSNQPQHF
clone_size: few; v_call: TRBV5-6; d_call: TRBD1; j_call: TRBJ1-1; cdr3_nt: TGTGCCAGCAGCCCCAGACTGGACAGGGACACTGAAGCTTTCTTT; cdr3_aa: CASSPRLDRDTEAFF
clone_size: NA; v_call: TRBV4-1; d_call: TRBD2; j_call: TRBJ2-5; cdr3_nt: TGCGCCAGCAGCCCAGAGCCAGTCGGGAGGAGGGAGACCCAGTACTTC; cdr3_aa: CASSPEPVGRRETQYF
clone_size: NA; v_call: TRBV18; d_call: TRBD1; j_call: TRBJ1-3; cdr3_nt: TGTGCCAGCTCACCACCGGACAGGGCGACGGGAAACACCATATATTTT; cdr3_aa: CASSPPDRATGNTIYF
clone_size: NA; v_call: TRBV18; d_call: TRBD1; j_call: TRBJ2-7; cdr3_nt: TGTGCCAGCTCACTCATACGGGACAGGGGCCACGAGCAGTACTTC; cdr3_aa: CASSLIRDRGHEQYF
clone_size: once; v_call: TRBV4-1; d_call: NA; j_call: TRBJ2-1; cdr3_nt: TGCGCCAGCAGCCAAGAGGGCTTAGGGACAAACAATGAGCAGTTCTTC; cdr3_aa: CASSQEGLGTNNEQFF
clone_size: NA; v_call: TRBV7-9; d_call: TRBD1; j_call: TRBJ2-7; cdr3_nt: TGTGCCAGCACCGAACTGACAGGGAACGAGCAGTACTTC; cdr3_aa: CASTELTGNEQYF
clone_size: NA; v_call: TRBV10-1; d_call: TRBD2; j_call: TRBJ2-1; cdr3_nt: TGCGCCAGCAGCCTGGGACTAGCGGGACTCGATAGCTCCTACAATGAGCAGTTCTTC; cdr3_aa: CASSLGLAGLDSSYNEQFF
clone_size: NA; v_call: TRBV9; d_call: NA; j_call: TRBJ1-2; cdr3_nt: TGTGCCAGCAGCTCCCAGGGATATGGCTACACCTTC; cdr3_aa: CASSSQGYGYTF
clone_size: NA; v_call: TRBV3-1/TRBV3-2; d_call: TRBD1; j_call: TRBJ2-7; cdr3_nt: TGTGCCAGCAGCCGACAGGGCTCCTACGAGCAGTACTTC; cdr3_aa: CASSRQGSYEQYF
clone_size: NA; v_call: TRBV10-3; d_call: TRBD2; j_call: TRBJ2-7; cdr3_nt: TGTGCCATCAGTGATTTAACGGGACTAATCTACGAGCAGTACTTC; cdr3_aa: CAISDLTGLIYEQYF
clone_size: NA; v_call: TRBV2; d_call: NA; j_call: TRBJ2-2; cdr3_nt: TGTGCCAGCAGGGACCTTAGCGGCAGCACCGGGGAGCTGTTTTTT; cdr3_aa: CASRDLSGSTGELFF
clone_size: NA; v_call: TRBV19; d_call: NA; j_call: TRBJ1-4; cdr3_nt: TGTGCCAGTAGTATAAATTGGGCCGGAAAGAATGAAAAACTGTTTTTT; cdr3_aa: CASSINWAGKNEKLFF
clone_size: NA; v_call: TRBV10-3; d_call: NA; j_call: TRBJ2-7; cdr3_nt: TGTGCCATCAGATCAACAGTCCTCTACGAGCAGTACTTC; cdr3_aa: CAIRSTVLYEQYF
clone_size: NA; v_call: TRBV6-5; d_call: TRBD1; j_call: TRBJ1-1; cdr3_nt: TGTGCCAGTACCGGACAGGGGAGTTTGACTGAAGCTTTCTTT; cdr3_aa: CASTGQGSLTEAFF
clone_size: NA; v_call: TRBV6-5; d_call: NA; j_call: TRBJ1-2; cdr3_nt: TGTGCCAGCAGTTACAGGGGGAGGGGGACCTATGGCTACACCTTC; cdr3_aa: CASSYRGRGTYGYTF
clone_size: NA; v_call: TRBV29-1; d_call: TRBD2; j_call: TRBJ2-7; cdr3_nt: TGCAGCGTTGGGTCCCGGGGGGACGAGCAGTACTTC; cdr3_aa: CSVGSRGDEQYF
clone_size: NA; v_call: TRBV3-1/TRBV3-2; d_call: TRBD1; j_call: TRBJ2-4; cdr3_nt: TGTGCCAGCAGCCAAACCCGGACAGGGTTCAAAAACATTCAGTACTTC; cdr3_aa: CASSQTRTGFKNIQYF
clone_size: NA; v_call: TRBV3-1/TRBV3-2; d_call: TRBD1; j_call: TRBJ1-2; cdr3_nt: TGTGCCAGCAGCCAAGATTATGGTAGGGGGCTCTATGGCTACACCTTC; cdr3_aa: CASSQDYGRGLYGYTF
clone_size: NA; v_call: TRBV14; d_call: NA; j_call: TRBJ1-1; cdr3_nt: TGTGCCAGCTGGCCAGGGGTTGCGGTCACTGAAGCTTTCTTT; cdr3_aa: CASWPGVAVTEAFF
clone_size: NA; v_call: TRBV28; d_call: TRBD1; j_call: TRBJ2-7; cdr3_nt: TGTGCCAGCAGTTTATTTCAGACAGGGGGCTGGGGTGAGCAGTACTTC; cdr3_aa: CASSLFQTGGWGEQYF
clone_size: few; v_call: TRBV19; d_call: TRBD2; j_call: TRBJ2-3; cdr3_nt: TGTGCCAGTAGTATGGGTCCTCGAGGGCGGGGGGGCACAGATACGCAGTATTTT; cdr3_aa: CASSMGPRGRGGTDTQYF
clone_size: once; v_call: TRBV29-1; d_call: NA; j_call: TRBJ2-5; cdr3_nt: TGCAGCATACAGGATCAAGAGACCCAGTACTTC; cdr3_aa: CSIQDQETQYF
clone_size: NA; v_call: TRBV4-1; d_call: NA; j_call: TRBJ1-2; cdr3_nt: TGCGCCAGCACTCAACGCGGCCGAGGCTATGGCTACACCTTC; cdr3_aa: CASTQRGRGYGYTF
clone_size: NA; v_call: TRBV5-1; d_call: TRBD1; j_call: TRBJ1-2; cdr3_nt: TGCGCCAGCAGCGCTGACAGGGGGCGAGGCTACACCTTC; cdr3_aa: CASSADRGRGYTF
clone_size: once; v_call: TRBV4-1; d_call: TRBD2; j_call: TRBJ2-5; cdr3_nt: TGCGCCAGCAGCCAAGTGCTAGCGGGGGGAGAGACCCAGTACTTC; cdr3_aa: CASSQVLAGGETQYF